The rows below give T cell receptor beta chains drawn from one sample of a study of T cells in localized non-small cell lung cancer. Clones were read by immunoSEQ multiplex PCR, and TCRdb kept only the in-frame ones, dropping some. The sample yields fewer than 20,000 clones, approximately 89% seen once. The sample here was peripheral blood, taken before any cancer treatment. These TCRs come from a female donor aged 60 or older with stage III squamous cell lung carcinoma. Each CDR3 is given with its conserved first and last residue. D genes are given only for firm matches. Clone size is not always given. Where it is, it says once, few, many or a class for expanded clones.

V	J	length	size	D	CDR3	DNA
TRBV5-8	TRBJ1-3	16	few	-	CASRRRVVLTGNTIYF	TGTGCCAGCAGGAGGAGGGTAGTATTAACTGGAAACACCATATATTTT
TRBV14	TRBJ1-2	15	-	-	CASSHLPTGNYGYTF	TGTGCCAGCAGCCATCTCCCGACAGGAAACTATGGCTACACCTTC
TRBV5-1	TRBJ2-5	17	-	-	CASSPVLGQGGKETQYF	TGCGCCAGCAGCCCGGTCTTGGGGCAGGGTGGGAAAGAGACCCAGTACTTC
TRBV6-1	TRBJ1-3	20	-	TRBD1	CASSELTGYTFRAFGNTIYF	TGTGCCAGCAGTGAACTGACAGGGTATACCTTTCGAGCGTTCGGAAACACCATATATTTT
TRBV29-1	TRBJ1-1	11	-	-	CSVGSRTEAFF	TGCAGCGTTGGAAGTCGGACTGAAGCTTTCTTT
TRBV4-2	TRBJ2-3	15	-	TRBD2	CASRGTSGSTDTQYF	TGTGCCAGCAGGGGGACTAGCGGGAGCACAGATACGCAGTATTTT
TRBV27	TRBJ2-3	15	-	-	CASTQTRLLTDTQYF	TGTGCCAGCACCCAGACTAGGCTCCTCACAGATACGCAGTATTTT
TRBV19	TRBJ2-3	16	once	TRBD2	CASSILGLAGLYLQYF	TGTGCCAGTAGTATTCTGGGACTAGCGGGCTTATACCTCCAGTATTTT
TRBV30	TRBJ2-2	13	-	-	CAWRRNEVGELFF	TGTGCCTGGAGAAGGAATGAGGTGGGGGAGCTGTTTTTT
TRBV11-1	TRBJ2-1	11	-	-	CASSPGDEQFF	TGTGCCAGCAGCCCAGGGGATGAGCAGTTCTTC
TRBV19	TRBJ1-5	14	-	-	CASSNLTGNQPQHF	TGTGCCAGTAGTAATTTAACAGGCAATCAGCCCCAGCATTTT
TRBV4-2	TRBJ2-7	16	-	-	CASSQDGGGQFYEQYF	TGTGCCAGCAGCCAAGATGGGGGGGGCCAGTTCTACGAGCAGTACTTC
TRBV7-3	TRBJ2-3	18	-	TRBD2	CASSSLAGGPRVPDTQYF	TGTGCCAGCAGCTCTCTAGCGGGGGGACCACGGGTTCCAGATACGCAGTATTTT
TRBV29-1	TRBJ2-3	14	-	-	CSTSRTRGTDTQYF	TGCAGCACCAGCAGGACCCGGGGGACAGATACGCAGTATTTT
TRBV10-3	TRBJ1-3	13	-	-	CAIRSDSGNTIYF	TGTGCCATCAGATCGGACAGTGGAAACACCATATATTTT
TRBV28	TRBJ1-2	13	few	-	CASNPGAPYGYTF	TGTGCCAGCAATCCCGGTGCACCCTATGGCTACACCTTC
TRBV19	TRBJ2-1	23	-	-	CASKPSGTGVTSGRPGSYNEQFF	TGTGCCAGTAAACCCTCCGGGACAGGGGTAACAAGCGGGAGGCCCGGGTCCTACAATGAGCAGTTCTTC
TRBV5-4	TRBJ1-2	13	-	TRBD1	CASSSTGEYGYTF	TGTGCCAGCAGCTCAACAGGGGAGTATGGCTACACCTTC
TRBV9	TRBJ2-1	16	-	TRBD1	CASSVAAGTGINEQFF	TGTGCCAGCAGCGTAGCAGCGGGGACAGGGATAAATGAGCAGTTCTTC
TRBV7-9	TRBJ2-7	16	-	TRBD1	CASSLARGQGSDEQYF	TGTGCCAGCAGCTTGGCCCGCGGACAGGGAAGCGACGAGCAGTACTTC
TRBV10-2	TRBJ1-5	13	-	TRBD1	CASSDRGQQPQHF	TGCGCCAGCAGCGACAGGGGGCAACAGCCCCAGCATTTT
TRBV7-9	TRBJ1-4	15	-	-	CASSQAVVTNEKLFF	TGTGCCAGCAGCCAAGCAGTCGTAACTAATGAAAAACTGTTTTTT
TRBV11-1	TRBJ2-7	13	-	-	CASSSSSAYEQYF	TGTGCCAGCAGCTCCAGTTCCGCCTACGAGCAGTACTTC
TRBV5-8	TRBJ2-2	16	-	-	CASSLGTVANTGELFF	TGTGCCAGCAGCTTGGGGACAGTGGCGAACACCGGGGAGCTGTTTTTT
TRBV6-1	TRBJ2-7	12	-	-	CASKEGSYEQYF	TGTGCCAGCAAGGAGGGCTCCTACGAGCAGTACTTC
TRBV20-1	TRBJ2-5	10	-	-	CSAYQETQYF	TGCAGTGCCTACCAAGAGACCCAGTACTTC
TRBV2	TRBJ2-5	17	-	TRBD1	CASSESPGQGALKTQYF	TGTGCCAGCAGTGAATCCCCCGGACAGGGGGCCTTAAAGACCCAGTACTTC
TRBV4-2	TRBJ2-3	15	-	-	CASSQEGPRGDTQYF	TGTGCCAGCAGCCAAGAAGGACCACGAGGAGATACGCAGTATTTT
TRBV6-5	TRBJ1-1	14	-	-	CASSYGGMNTEAFF	TGTGCCAGCAGTTATGGGGGGATGAACACTGAAGCTTTCTTT
TRBV6-6	TRBJ1-1	15	-	TRBD1	CASSYPGTGNTEAFF	TGTGCCAGCAGTTACCCCGGGACAGGGAACACTGAAGCTTTCTTT
TRBV6-5	TRBJ1-1	14	-	-	CASREDWSNTEAFF	TGTGCCAGCAGAGAGGATTGGTCGAACACTGAAGCTTTCTTT
TRBV6-4	TRBJ1-5	16	few	-	CASEDQELYSNQPQHF	TGTGCCAGCGAGGATCAGGAGCTCTATAGCAATCAGCCCCAGCATTTT
TRBV28	TRBJ2-2	16	-	-	CASSLSGFANTGELFF	TGTGCCAGCAGTTTATCGGGGTTCGCGAACACCGGGGAGCTGTTTTTT
TRBV7-2	TRBJ1-2	16	-	-	CASSLDSRGTNYGYTF	TGTGCCAGCAGCTTAGACAGCCGTGGGACCAACTATGGCTACACCTTC
TRBV4-1	TRBJ2-1	15	-	TRBD1	CASRMDRSSYNEQFF	TGCGCCAGCAGGATGGACAGGTCCTCCTACAATGAGCAGTTCTTC
TRBV29-1	TRBJ2-2	11	-	-	CSVGSTGELFF	TGCAGCGTTGGATCGACCGGGGAGCTGTTTTTT
TRBV7-2	TRBJ2-7	12	-	-	CASSLGQSEQYF	TGTGCCAGCAGTTTAGGCCAGAGCGAGCAGTACTTC
TRBV6-5	TRBJ2-7	12	-	-	CASSQIGYEQYF	TGTGCCAGCAGTCAAATAGGGTACGAGCAGTACTTC
TRBV7-9	TRBJ1-1	13	-	-	CASSLRRGTEAFF	TGTGCCAGCAGCCTCAGGAGGGGCACTGAAGCTTTCTTT
TRBV11-2	TRBJ2-1	17	-	TRBD2	CASRGRLANSSYNEQFF	TGTGCCAGCAGAGGGAGACTAGCCAATAGCTCCTACAATGAGCAGTTCTTC
TRBV5-4	TRBJ1-2	13	once	-	CASSQDGSYGYTF	TGTGCCAGCAGCCAGGACGGCAGCTATGGCTACACCTTC
TRBV6-5	TRBJ2-1	15	-	-	CASSGGDWQRNEQFF	TGTGCCAGCAGCGGCGGGGACTGGCAACGGAATGAGCAGTTCTTC
TRBV5-1	TRBJ2-1	16	once	-	CASSRNQGSSYNEQFF	TGCGCCAGCAGCCGTAACCAGGGAAGCTCCTACAATGAGCAGTTCTTC
TRBV7-9	TRBJ1-2	12	-	-	CASSPGTVGYTF	TGTGCCAGCAGCCCCGGGACGGTTGGCTACACCTTC
TRBV18	TRBJ2-1	17	-	TRBD2	CASSARTSGRAYNEQFF	TGTGCCAGCTCAGCCAGGACTAGCGGGAGGGCCTACAATGAGCAGTTCTTC
TRBV7-2	TRBJ2-2	16	once	-	CASSLTGKVNTGELFF	TGTGCCAGCAGCTTAACAGGGAAGGTGAACACCGGGGAGCTGTTTTTT
TRBV18	TRBJ2-3	15	-	-	CASSAQGVPTDTQYF	TGTGCCAGCTCGGCTCAAGGGGTACCCACAGATACGCAGTATTTT